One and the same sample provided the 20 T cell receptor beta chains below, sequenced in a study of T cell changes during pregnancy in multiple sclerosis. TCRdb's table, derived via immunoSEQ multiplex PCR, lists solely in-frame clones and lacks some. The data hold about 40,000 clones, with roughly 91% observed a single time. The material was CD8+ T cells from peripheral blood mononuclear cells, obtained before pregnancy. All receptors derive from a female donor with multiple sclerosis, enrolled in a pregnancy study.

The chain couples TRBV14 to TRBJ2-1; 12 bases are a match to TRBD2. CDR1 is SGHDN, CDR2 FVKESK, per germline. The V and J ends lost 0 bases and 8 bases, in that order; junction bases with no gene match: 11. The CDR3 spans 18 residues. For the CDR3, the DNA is TGTGCCAGCAGCCAAGATTCCCTAGCGGGAGGGCTAGTCGATGAGCAGTTCTTC. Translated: CASSQDSLAGGLVDEQFF. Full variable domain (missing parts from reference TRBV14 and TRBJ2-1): EAGVTQFPSHSVIEKGQTVTLRCDPISGHDNLYWYRRVMGKEIKFLLHFVKESKQDESGMPNNRFLAERTGGTYSTLKVQPAELEDSGVYFCASSQDSLAGGLVDEQFFGPGTRLTVL.

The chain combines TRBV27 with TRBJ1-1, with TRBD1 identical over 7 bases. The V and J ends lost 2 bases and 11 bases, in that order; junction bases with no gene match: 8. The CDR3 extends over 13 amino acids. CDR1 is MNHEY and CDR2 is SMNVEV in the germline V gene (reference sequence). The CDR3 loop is CASSLMRGRRAFF. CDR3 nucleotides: TGTGCCAGCAGTTTAATGAGGGGGCGCCGGGCTTTCTTT.

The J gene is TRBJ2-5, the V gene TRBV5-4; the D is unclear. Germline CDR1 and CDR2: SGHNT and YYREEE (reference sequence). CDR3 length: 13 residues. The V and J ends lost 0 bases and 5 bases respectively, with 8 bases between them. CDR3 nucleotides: TGTGCCAGCAGCTTGGGAGGCTACGAGACCCAGTACTTC. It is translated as CASSLGGYETQYF.

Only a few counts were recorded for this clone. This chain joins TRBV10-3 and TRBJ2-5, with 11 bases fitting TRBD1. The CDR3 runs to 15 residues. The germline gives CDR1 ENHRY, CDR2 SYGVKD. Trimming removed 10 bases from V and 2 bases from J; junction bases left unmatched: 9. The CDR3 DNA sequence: TGTGCCACCGGAATTGGGACAGGGGGTCAAGAGACCCAGTACTTC. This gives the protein CATGIGTGGQETQYF.

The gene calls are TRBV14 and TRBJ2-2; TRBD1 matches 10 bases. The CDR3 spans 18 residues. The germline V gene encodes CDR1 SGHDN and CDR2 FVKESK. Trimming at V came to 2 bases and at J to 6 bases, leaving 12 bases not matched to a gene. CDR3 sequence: CASSQPSGTGDRPGELFF. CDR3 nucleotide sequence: TGTGCCAGCAGCCAACCCTCCGGGACAGGGGATCGGCCCGGGGAGCTGTTTTTT.

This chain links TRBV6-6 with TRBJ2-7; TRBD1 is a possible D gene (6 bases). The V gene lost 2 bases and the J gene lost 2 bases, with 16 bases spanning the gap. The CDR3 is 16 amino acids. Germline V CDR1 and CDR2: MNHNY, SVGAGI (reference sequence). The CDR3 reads CASSYAGAGVPYEQYF. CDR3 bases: TGTGCCAGCAGTTACGCCGGGGCAGGGGTTCCCTACGAGCAGTACTTC.

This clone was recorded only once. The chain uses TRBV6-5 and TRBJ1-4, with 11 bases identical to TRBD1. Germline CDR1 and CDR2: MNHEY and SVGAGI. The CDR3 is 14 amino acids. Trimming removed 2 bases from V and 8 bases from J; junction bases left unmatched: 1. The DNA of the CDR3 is TGTGCCAGCAGTTACGGGACAGGGGGAGAAAAACTGTTTTTT. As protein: CASSYGTGGEKLFF.

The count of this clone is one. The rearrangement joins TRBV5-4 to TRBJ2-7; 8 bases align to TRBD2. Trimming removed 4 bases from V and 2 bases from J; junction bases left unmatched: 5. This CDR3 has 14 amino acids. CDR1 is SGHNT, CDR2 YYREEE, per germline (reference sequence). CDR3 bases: TGTGCCAGCAGCGAGGGACTAGTCCCCTACGAGCAGTACTTC. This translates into CASSEGLVPYEQYF.

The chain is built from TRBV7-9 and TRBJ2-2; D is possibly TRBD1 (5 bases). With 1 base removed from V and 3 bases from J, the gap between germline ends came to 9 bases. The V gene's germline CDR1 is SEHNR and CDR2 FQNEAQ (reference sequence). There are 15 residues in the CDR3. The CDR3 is CASSLGQGDTGELFF. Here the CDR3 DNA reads TGTGCCAGCAGCTTAGGCCAGGGTGACACCGGGGAGCTGTTTTTT.

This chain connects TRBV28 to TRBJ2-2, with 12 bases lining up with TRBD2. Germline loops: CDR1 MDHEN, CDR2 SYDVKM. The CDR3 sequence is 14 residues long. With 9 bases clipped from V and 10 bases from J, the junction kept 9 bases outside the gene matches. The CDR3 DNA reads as TGTGCCAGTAGGTCTAGCGGGAGGGCCCCGGAGCTGTTTTTT. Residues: CASRSSGRAPELFF.

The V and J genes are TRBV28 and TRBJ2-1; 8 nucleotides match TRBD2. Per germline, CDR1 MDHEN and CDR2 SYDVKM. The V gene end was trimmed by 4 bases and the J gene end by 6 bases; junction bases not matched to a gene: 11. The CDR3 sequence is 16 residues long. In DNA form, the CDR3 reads TGTGCCAGCAGTTGGCCACGGGGGGGGGCGCGCAATGAGCAGTTCTTC. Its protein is CASSWPRGGARNEQFF. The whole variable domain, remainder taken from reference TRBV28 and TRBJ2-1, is DVKVTQSSRYLVKRTGEKVFLECVQDMDHENMFWYRQDPGLGLRLIYFSYDVKMKEKGDIPEGYSVSREKKERFSLILESASTNQTSMYLCASSWPRGGARNEQFFGPGTRLTVL.

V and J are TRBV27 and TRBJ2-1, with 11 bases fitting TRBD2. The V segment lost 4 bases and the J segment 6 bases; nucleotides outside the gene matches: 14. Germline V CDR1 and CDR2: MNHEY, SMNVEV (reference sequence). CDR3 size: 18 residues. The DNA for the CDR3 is TGTGCCAGCAGTTGGGTGACTAGCGGGACGCCCTGGGGCAATGAGCAGTTCTTC. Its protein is CASSWVTSGTPWGNEQFF.

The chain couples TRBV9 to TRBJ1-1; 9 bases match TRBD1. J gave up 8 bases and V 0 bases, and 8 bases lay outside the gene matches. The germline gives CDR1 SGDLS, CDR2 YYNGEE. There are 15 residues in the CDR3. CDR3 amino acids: CASSVGMRDREEAFF. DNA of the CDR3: TGTGCCAGCAGCGTAGGGATGAGGGACAGGGAAGAAGCTTTCTTT.

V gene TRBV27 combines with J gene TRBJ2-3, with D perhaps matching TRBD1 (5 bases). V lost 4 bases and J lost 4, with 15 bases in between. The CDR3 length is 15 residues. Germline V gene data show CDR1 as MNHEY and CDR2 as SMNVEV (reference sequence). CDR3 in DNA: TGTGCCAGCAGTTCCCGGCAGGGAAATCCAGATACGCAGTATTTT. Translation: CASSSRQGNPDTQYF.

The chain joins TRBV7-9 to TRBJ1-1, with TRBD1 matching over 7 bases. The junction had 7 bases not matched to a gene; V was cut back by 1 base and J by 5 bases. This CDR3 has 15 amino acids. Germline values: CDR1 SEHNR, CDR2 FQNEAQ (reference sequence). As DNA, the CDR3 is TGTGCCAGCAGCTTAGGGCCGCTACAGGGGACTGAAGCTTTCTTT. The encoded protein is CASSLGPLQGTEAFF. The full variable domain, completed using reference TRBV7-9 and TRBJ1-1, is DTGVSQNPRHKITKRGQNVTFRCDPISEHNRLYWYRQTLGQGPEFLTYFQNEAQLEKSRLLSDRFSAERPKGSFSTLEIQRTEQGDSAMYLCASSLGPLQGTEAFFGQGTRLTVV.

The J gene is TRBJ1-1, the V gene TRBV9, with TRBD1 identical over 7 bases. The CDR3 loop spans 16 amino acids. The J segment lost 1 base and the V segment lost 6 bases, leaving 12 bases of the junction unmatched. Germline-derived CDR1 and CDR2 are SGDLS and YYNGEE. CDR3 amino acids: CASNENPTGPNTEAFF. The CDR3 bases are TGTGCCAGCAACGAAAATCCGACAGGGCCGAACACTGAAGCTTTCTTT.

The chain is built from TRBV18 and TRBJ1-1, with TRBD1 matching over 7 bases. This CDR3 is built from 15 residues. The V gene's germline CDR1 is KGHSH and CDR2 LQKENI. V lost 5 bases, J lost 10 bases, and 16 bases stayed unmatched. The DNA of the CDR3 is TGTGCCAGCTCATCCACAGGGGCCCCGCCAGTCTCAGCTTTCTTT. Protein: CASSSTGAPPVSAFF.

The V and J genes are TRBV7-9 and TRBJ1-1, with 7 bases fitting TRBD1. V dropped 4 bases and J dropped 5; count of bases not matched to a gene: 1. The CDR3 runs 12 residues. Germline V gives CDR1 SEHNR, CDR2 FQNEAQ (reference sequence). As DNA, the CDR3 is TGTGCCAGCAGCTCCAGGGGGACTGAAGCTTTCTTT. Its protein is CASSSRGTEAFF.

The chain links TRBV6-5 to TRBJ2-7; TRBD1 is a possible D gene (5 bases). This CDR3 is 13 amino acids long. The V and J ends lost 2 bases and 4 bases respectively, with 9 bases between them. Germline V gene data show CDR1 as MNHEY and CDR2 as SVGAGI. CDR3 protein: CASSYPDSYEQYF. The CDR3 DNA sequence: TGTGCCAGCAGTTACCCCGACAGTTACGAGCAGTACTTC.

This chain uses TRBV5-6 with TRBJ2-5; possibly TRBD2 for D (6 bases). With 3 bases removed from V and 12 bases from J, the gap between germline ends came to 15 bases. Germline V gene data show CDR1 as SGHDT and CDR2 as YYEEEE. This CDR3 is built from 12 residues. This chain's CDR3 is CASSSLGPGEYF. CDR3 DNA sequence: TGTGCCAGCAGCTCTCTCGGCCCGGGGGAGTACTTC. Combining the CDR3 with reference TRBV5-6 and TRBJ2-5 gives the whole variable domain DAGVTQSPTHLIKTRGQQVTLRCSPKSGHDTVSWYQQALGQGPQFIFQYYEEEERQRGNFPDRFSGHQFPNYSSELNVNALLLGDSALYLCASSSLGPGEYFGPGTRLLVL.